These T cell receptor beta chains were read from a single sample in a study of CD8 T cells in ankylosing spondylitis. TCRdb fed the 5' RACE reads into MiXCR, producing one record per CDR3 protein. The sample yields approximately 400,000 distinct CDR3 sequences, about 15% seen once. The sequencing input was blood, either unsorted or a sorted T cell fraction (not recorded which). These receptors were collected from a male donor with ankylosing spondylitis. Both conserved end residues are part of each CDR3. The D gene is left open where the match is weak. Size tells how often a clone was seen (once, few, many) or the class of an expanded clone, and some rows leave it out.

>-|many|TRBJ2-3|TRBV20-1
CSAAEGGTDTQYF
TGCAGTGCAGCGGAGGGCGGCACAGATACGCAGTATTTT
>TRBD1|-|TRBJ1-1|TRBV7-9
CASSLAGTGRNTEAFF
TGTGCCAGCAGCTTAGCCGGGACAGGTCGGAACACTGAAGCTTTCTTT
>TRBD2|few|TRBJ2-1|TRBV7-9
CASSLTGRLSEQFF
TGTGCCAGCAGCTTAACCGGGAGGCTCAGTGAGCAGTTCTTC
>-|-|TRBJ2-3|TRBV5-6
CASGTGTLNGGDTQYF
TGTGCCAGTGGGACCGGGACTCTCAACGGCGGGGATACGCAGTATTTT
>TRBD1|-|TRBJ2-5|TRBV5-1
CASSLTPGTGETQYF
TGCGCCAGCAGCTTGACCCCCGGGACAGGAGAGACCCAGTACTTC
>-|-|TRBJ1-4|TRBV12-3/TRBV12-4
CASSQPVGRLFF
TGTGCCAGCAGCCAGCCGGTGGGTCGACTGTTTTTT
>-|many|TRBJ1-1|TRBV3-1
CASSQLNREAFF
TGTGCCAGCAGCCAACTGAATCGGGAGGCTTTCTTT
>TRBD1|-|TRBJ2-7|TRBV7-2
CASSLGGTGGYEQYF
TGTGCCAGCAGCTTAGGCGGGACAGGGGGCTACGAGCAGTACTTC
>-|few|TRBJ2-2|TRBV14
CASSQSGSGTGELFF
TGTGCCAGCAGCCAAAGCGGATCTGGTACCGGGGAGCTGTTTTTT
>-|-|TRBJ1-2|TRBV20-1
CSARTSAPYGYTF
TGCAGTGCTAGAACGAGTGCACCCTATGGCTACACCTTC
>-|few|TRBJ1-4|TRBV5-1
CASSSGHPGEKLFF
TGCGCCAGCAGCTCGGGACATCCTGGGGAAAAACTGTTTTTT
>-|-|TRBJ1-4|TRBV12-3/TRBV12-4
CASSRESWGEKLFF
TGTGCCAGCAGTAGAGAGTCGTGGGGTGAAAAACTGTTTTTT
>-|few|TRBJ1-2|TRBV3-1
CASSQSAGYTF
TGTGCCAGCAGCCAATCCGCTGGCTACACCTTC
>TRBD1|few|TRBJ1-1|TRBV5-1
CASSGGTGAEAFF
TGCGCCAGCAGCGGCGGGACAGGGGCTGAAGCTTTCTTT
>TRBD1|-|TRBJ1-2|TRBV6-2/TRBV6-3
CASGPSGTGYGYTF
TGTGCCAGCGGCCCATCCGGGACAGGGTATGGCTACACCTTC
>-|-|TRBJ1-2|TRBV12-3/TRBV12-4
CASSPQGSLKAGYTF
TGTGCCAGCAGCCCCCAGGGGTCCCTAAAGGCTGGCTACACCTTC
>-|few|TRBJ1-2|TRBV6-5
CASSYSGGEVGYTF
TGTGCCAGCAGTTACTCGGGGGGCGAGGTTGGCTACACCTTC
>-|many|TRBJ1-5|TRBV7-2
CASSPDFSNQPQHF
TGTGCCAGCAGCCCAGACTTTAGCAATCAGCCCCAGCATTTT